The 7 T cell receptor beta chains listed next were all sequenced from one sample in a study of blood T cell repertoires in COVID-19. Profiled with immunoSEQ multiplex PCR; TCRdb holds only in-frame clones, not every one. Altogether about 310,000 clones are present, roughly 90% being singletons, with the ten largest covering roughly 2.8%. Sequencing was performed on peripheral blood. These receptors were taken from a woman younger than 45 with COVID-19, enrolled during active disease.

This rearrangement joins TRBV10-3 to TRBJ1-2, with 10 bases identical to TRBD1. CDR1 ENHRY and CDR2 SYGVKD come from the germline V gene. Unmatched junction bases numbered 4, after V lost 3 bases and J lost 3 bases. The CDR3 has 15 amino acids. CDR3 in amino acids: CAISDTGTGDYGYTF. The CDR3 DNA reads as TGTGCCATCAGTGATACCGGGACAGGGGACTATGGCTACACCTTC.

The rearrangement joins TRBV9 to TRBJ1-1, with a weak D call TRBD1 (5 bases). The CDR3 extends over 15 amino acids. V lost 0 bases and J lost 5, with 14 bases in between. Germline V lookup: CDR1 SGDLS, CDR2 YYNGEE. CDR3 protein: CASSVAPGLRTEAFF. The CDR3 nucleotides are TGTGCCAGCAGCGTAGCTCCAGGGTTAAGGACTGAAGCTTTCTTT.

The chain combines TRBV13 with TRBJ1-4; no definite D call. The CDR3 is made up of 14 amino acids. The V end lost 2 bases, the J end lost 8 bases, and 12 bases lay between the germline ends. The V gene's germline CDR1 is PRHDT and CDR2 FYEKMQ (reference sequence). Written as DNA, the CDR3 is TGTGCCAGCAGCTTAAGGTGGGAGACCGAAAAACTGTTTTTT. Translated: CASSLRWETEKLFF.

The chain has TRBV5-5 and TRBJ1-2; 8 nucleotides agree with TRBD1. The CDR3 length is 16 residues. Germline CDR1 is SGHKS and CDR2 is YYEKEE (reference sequence). The V segment lost 4 bases and the J segment 1 base; nucleotides outside the gene matches: 9. DNA of the CDR3: TGTGCCAGCAGCACTGCCCAGGGGGCGGATAACTATGGCTACACCTTC. Its translation is CASSTAQGADNYGYTF.

The chain joins TRBV2 to TRBJ2-3; 10 bases are shared with TRBD2. V lost 5 bases, J lost 4 bases, and 15 bases stayed unmatched. The CDR3 runs 18 residues. Per the germline V gene, CDR1 is SNHLY and CDR2 is FYNNEI. CDR3 protein: CASSSFEGLAGVADTQYF. CDR3 nucleotide sequence: TGTGCCAGCAGTAGTTTCGAGGGTCTAGCGGGAGTCGCAGATACGCAGTATTTT.

In regard to this clone: Mismatch with germline at one junction end may stem from a read error. The chain joins TRBV20-1 to TRBJ2-7; 7 bases agree with TRBD2. Germline CDR1 reads DFQATT; CDR2 reads SNEGSKA (reference sequence). The length of the CDR3 is 11 residues. The CDR3 DNA reads TGCAGTGCTAGTGGGGCGGGGAGGGAGAACTTC. Its translation: CSASGAGRENF.

This clone was found once. The rearrangement joins TRBV5-5 to TRBJ2-1; D unclear. With 0 bases removed from V and 7 bases from J, the gap between germline ends came to 8 bases. The CDR3 spans 13 residues. Germline loops: CDR1 SGHKS, CDR2 YYEKEE (reference sequence). The chain's CDR3 is CASSLEASNEQFF. In DNA, the CDR3 is TGTGCCAGCAGCTTGGAGGCTAGTAATGAGCAGTTCTTC.